This T cell receptor beta chain was found in a study of shared T cell receptors in the human thymus. Method: immunoSEQ multiplex PCR; TCRdb's copy keeps in-frame clones and lacks some. This table holds about 660,000 clones, more than 75% found once. This same sample was also taken into another study, of human thymus T cells.

The receptor was derived from a boy younger than two with a congenital heart defect. Sequencing was carried out using thymocytes.

Here the CDR3 reads CASSPATGATGELFF. For the CDR3, the DNA is TGTGCCAGCAGTCCGGCCACTGGAGCCACCGGGGAGCTGTTTTTT. The rearrangement uses TRBV28 and TRBJ2-2; D call uncertain. V lost 5 bases to trimming and J lost 4 bases, with 14 bases between them. The CDR3 runs to 15 residues. Germline V gene data show CDR1 as MDHEN and CDR2 as SYDVKM.